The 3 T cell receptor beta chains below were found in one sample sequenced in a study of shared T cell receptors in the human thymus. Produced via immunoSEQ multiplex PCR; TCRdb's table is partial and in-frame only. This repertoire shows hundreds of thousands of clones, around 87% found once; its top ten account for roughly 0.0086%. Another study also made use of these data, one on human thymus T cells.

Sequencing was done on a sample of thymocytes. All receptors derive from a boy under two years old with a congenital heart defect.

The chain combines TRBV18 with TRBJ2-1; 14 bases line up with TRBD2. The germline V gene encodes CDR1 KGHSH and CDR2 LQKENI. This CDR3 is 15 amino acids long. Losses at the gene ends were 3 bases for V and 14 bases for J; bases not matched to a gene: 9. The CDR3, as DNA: TGTGCCAGCTCACCCCCGACTAGCGGGAGGGACCAGGAGTTCTTC. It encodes CASSPPTSGRDQEFF.

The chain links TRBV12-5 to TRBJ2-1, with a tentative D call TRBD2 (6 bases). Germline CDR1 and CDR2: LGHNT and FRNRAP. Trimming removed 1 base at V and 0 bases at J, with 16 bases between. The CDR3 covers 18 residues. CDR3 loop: CASGLAPGLTLSYNEQFF. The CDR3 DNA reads TGTGCTAGTGGTTTGGCGCCGGGACTTACCCTCTCCTACAATGAGCAGTTCTTC.

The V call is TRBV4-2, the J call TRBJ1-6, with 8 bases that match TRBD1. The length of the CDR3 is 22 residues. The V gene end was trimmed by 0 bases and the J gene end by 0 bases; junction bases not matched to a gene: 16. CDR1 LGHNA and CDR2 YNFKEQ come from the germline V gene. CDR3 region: CASSQEGVGQGKSSSYNSPLHF. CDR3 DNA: TGTGCCAGCAGCCAAGAAGGGGTCGGACAGGGAAAGTCTAGCTCCTATAATTCACCCCTCCACTTT.